The 20 T cell receptor beta chains reported below all come from one sample, sequenced in a study of T cells after yellow fever vaccination (dated by TCRdb to 2018 to 2020). Library preparation employed 5' RACE. The data were produced on an Illumina HiSeq 2500. The public sequencing data were trimmed at Q25 with fastp and processed into clonotypes with MiXCR by TCRdb, which kept only in-frame beta chains. CDR3 protein duplicates are merged, each entry listing the most common genes and DNA. Across this sample there are over 10,000 distinct CDR3 sequences, with 4.9% seen only once. The ten largest clones add up to less than 55% of the sample. According to the study, the label for this sample's treatment or condition signals: live attenuated yellow fever vaccine strain. Sequenced material: PBMCs, either bulk or a sorted T-cell subset (CD4+, CD8+, memory, or dextramer-sorted; not recorded which), taken 45 days after the yellow fever booster vaccination. These receptor sequences come from a man in his thirties or forties who received the YFV17D yellow fever vaccine.

This clonotype is judged medium-sized (0.01 to 0.1%). The genes are TRBV10-3 and TRBJ2-5; D possibly corresponds to TRBD2 (6 bases). Germline CDR1 ENHRY, CDR2 SYGVKD. Trimming removed 9 bases from V and 2 bases from J, with 13 bases in between. The length of the CDR3 is 13 residues. The CDR3, as DNA: TGTGCCATTGGGACTCCGCTACAAGAGACCCAGTACTTC. Translating it yields CAIGTPLQETQYF.

This clonotype was counted at least ten times. V gene TRBV27 combines with J gene TRBJ2-1; TRBD2 agrees at 13 bases. The CDR3 covers 15 residues. Germline V gene data show CDR1 as MNHEY and CDR2 as SMNVEV (reference sequence). With 5 bases clipped from V and 10 bases from J, the junction kept 8 bases outside the gene matches. This CDR3 is CASSQLAGGLGEQFF. The CDR3 nucleotides read TGTGCCAGCAGTCAACTAGCGGGAGGGCTTGGGGAGCAGTTCTTC.

The chain carries TRBV12-3 or TRBV12-4 and TRBJ2-5; 11 nucleotides align to TRBD2. J lost 4 bases, V lost 3 bases, and 4 bases had no gene match. The CDR3 consists of 15 residues. Written as DNA, the CDR3 is TGTGCCAGCAGTTTTAGCGGGAGGGCCCTAGAGACCCAGTACTTC. It translates to CASSFSGRALETQYF.

This clonotype was detected many times. This chain uses TRBV29-1 with TRBJ2-2; D may be TRBD1 (6 bases). This CDR3 spans 14 amino acids. Germline-derived CDR1 and CDR2 are SQVTM and ANQGSEA. Between the trimmed V and J ends, which lost 4 bases and 4 bases, there was a span of 13 bases. The CDR3 DNA is TGCAGCGTTGTTCAGGGGACGGCCACCGGGGAGCTGTTTTTT. Translating it yields CSVVQGTATGELFF.

This clonotype came up many times. This CDR3 reads CASGVGPDTQYF. The CDR3 nucleotides are TGCGCCAGCGGGGTAGGCCCAGATACGCAGTATTTT. The rearrangement uses TRBV10-2 and TRBJ2-3; D is unclear. Germline V CDR1 and CDR2: WSHSY, SAAADI. This CDR3 comprises 12 residues. Trimming cost V 8 bases and J 4 bases, with 10 bases left between them.

At least ten counts were recorded for this clonotype. This rearrangement joins TRBV5-1 to TRBJ1-1; D is undetermined. Germline CDR1 SGHRS, CDR2 YFSETQ. The V end lost 1 base, the J end lost 4 bases, and 11 bases lay between the germline ends. The length of the CDR3 is 14 residues. The CDR3 coding sequence is TGCGCCAGCAGCTTGAGGACCCCAAGCACTGAAGCTTTCTTT. Its translation: CASSLRTPSTEAFF.

At least ten counts were recorded for this clonotype. J is TRBJ1-1 and V is TRBV10-3; D not resolved. Trimming left V 4 bases short and J 4 bases short, with 7 bases between. The CDR3 loop spans 12 amino acids. Per the germline V gene, CDR1 is ENHRY and CDR2 is SYGVKD. CDR3 sequence: CAISGGGTEAFF. The CDR3 DNA is TGTGCCATCAGTGGGGGTGGCACTGAAGCTTTCTTT.

This clonotype was counted many times. The V and J genes are TRBV7-2 and TRBJ2-5, with 7 bases identical to TRBD1. With 4 bases clipped from V and 5 bases from J, the junction kept 4 bases outside the gene matches. The CDR3 has 13 amino acids. CDR1 and CDR2 from the germline V gene are SGHTA and FQGNSA. The CDR3 loop is CASSSGQVETQYF. CDR3 coding DNA: TGTGCCAGCAGCTCTGGACAGGTCGAGACCCAGTACTTC.

Many counts were recorded for this clonotype. V is TRBV6-2 or TRBV6-3 and J is TRBJ2-7; D remains unclear. Trimming took off 6 bases at V and 2 bases at J, with 20 bases between the two ends. CDR1 and CDR2 (germline): MNHEY, SVGEGT. The CDR3 is 16 amino acids. For the CDR3, the DNA is TGTGCCAGCAGCATCCTCGCTGGGCTTCCGACCTACGAGCAGTACTTC. It encodes CASSILAGLPTYEQYF.

This clonotype was seen at least ten times. The genes are TRBV20-1 and TRBJ1-6; D is undetermined. Looked up from germline, CDR1 is DFQATT and CDR2 is SNEGSKA (reference sequence). V was clipped by 0 bases and J by 11 bases, with 8 bases between them. CDR3 size: 12 residues. DNA for the CDR3: TGCAGTGCTAGAGACTTCGATCCACCCCTCCACTTT. Protein: CSARDFDPPLHF.

This clonotype showed up many times. The chain joins TRBV20-1 to TRBJ2-3, with a possible D match to TRBD1 (5 bases). V shed 0 bases and J shed 2 bases, with 12 bases lying between them. The V gene's germline CDR1 is DFQATT and CDR2 SNEGSKA (reference sequence). The CDR3 sequence is 15 residues long. The DNA of the CDR3 is TGCAGTGCTAGAGATGGGGCGGAACTCACAGATACGCAGTATTTT. Its protein is CSARDGAELTDTQYF.

This clonotype was seen repeatedly, ten times or more. This sequence joins TRBV12-3 or TRBV12-4 and TRBJ2-7; TRBD1 agrees at 9 bases. This CDR3 region has 14 residues. V shed 4 bases, J shed 6 bases, and the junction held 7 bases outside the gene matches. DNA for the CDR3: TGTGCCAGCAGTTGGGACAGGGTCTTGGGCGAGCAGTACTTC. This gives the protein CASSWDRVLGEQYF.

This clonotype was counted many times. The V and J genes are TRBV6-5 and TRBJ1-1; 8 bases line up with TRBD1. The CDR3 has 15 amino acids. The V gene end was trimmed by 0 bases and the J gene end by 5 bases; junction bases not matched to a gene: 5. CDR1 and CDR2 (germline): MNHEY, SVGAGI. CDR3 residues: CASSYSAGGQTEAFF. CDR3 nucleotides: TGTGCCAGCAGTTACTCGGCAGGGGGCCAAACTGAAGCTTTCTTT.

This clonotype was detected many times. V and J are TRBV20-1 and TRBJ2-7; maybe TRBD1 (5 bases). This CDR3 has 13 residues. Trimming cost V 3 bases and J 3 bases, with 12 bases left between them. Germline V gene data show CDR1 as DFQATT and CDR2 as SNEGSKA (reference sequence). The CDR3 is CSASVLQDYEQYF. In DNA form, the CDR3 reads TGCAGTGCTAGCGTGCTACAGGACTACGAGCAGTACTTC.

The sample holds many counts of this clonotype. The chain uses TRBV23-1 and TRBJ1-4; D not certain. TRBV23-1 is filed as an ORF, its function uncertain. Trimming took off 8 bases at V and 4 bases at J, with 23 bases between the two ends. The CDR3 extends over 17 amino acids. Here the CDR3 DNA reads TGCGCCAGCGGTACCTTCCCCGCCCGGAGAAGTAATGAAAAACTGTTTTTT. Amino acids: CASGTFPARRSNEKLFF.

This clonotype was seen ten or more times. The chain links TRBV4-2 to TRBJ1-6, with no clear D. Germline V gene data show CDR1 as LGHNA and CDR2 as YNFKEQ. V was shortened by 4 bases and J by 5 bases, with 15 bases between the two germline ends. This CDR3 spans 16 amino acids. The CDR3 nucleotides read TGTGCCAGCAGCCTTACGGCGGGTAATGATAATTCACCCCTCCACTTT. This encodes CASSLTAGNDNSPLHF.

This clonotype was counted a few times. The junction differs from germline at one of its ends, possibly a read error. The chain recombines TRBV12-5 with TRBJ2-6, with TRBD1 matching over 10 bases. Germline V gives CDR1 LGHNT, CDR2 FRNRAP. The CDR3 consists of 18 residues. This chain's CDR3 is CVSGFTGTGELGANVLTF. In DNA form, the CDR3 reads TGTGTTAGTGGTTTCACCGGGACAGGGGAGCTGGGGGCCAACGTCCTGACTTTC.

Of note for this clonotype: A much bigger clone sits one base away, suggesting this may be a read error. The chain couples TRBV12-3 or TRBV12-4 to TRBJ1-4; no clear D. CDR3 length: 16 residues. The CDR3 DNA reads TGTGACAGCAGCCCGAGCAGCCTTAGGACTAATGAAAAACTGTTTTTT. It codes for CDSSPSSLRTNEKLFF.

With regard to this clonotype: This may be a read error: a much more frequent sequence differs by one nucleotide. The chain combines TRBV4-3 with TRBJ2-7; D might be TRBD1 (8 bases). The CDR3 length is 13 residues. Per germline, CDR1 LGHNA and CDR2 YSLEER. CDR3 protein: CASRQQGGYEQYF. CDR3 DNA: TGCGCCAGCCGCCAACAGGGGGGGTACGAGCAGTACTTC.

This clonotype was counted at least ten times. The rearrangement joins TRBV6-6 to TRBJ1-2; a weak D match, TRBD1 (6 bases). The germline V gene encodes CDR1 MNHNY and CDR2 SVGAGI (reference sequence). Trimming removed 7 bases from V and 7 bases from J, with 16 bases in between. The CDR3 runs to 13 residues. Here the CDR3 reads CASILQGGVGYTF. CDR3 DNA sequence: TGTGCCAGCATCCTACAGGGAGGGGTTGGCTACACCTTC.